One T cell receptor beta chain is described in this entry. The antigen is unknown. Germline V gene data show CDR1 as LNHDA and CDR2 as SQIVND (reference sequence). The CDR3 spans 15 residues. The V end was cut by 1 base, the J end by 0 bases, with 9 bases between. Sequencing was at survey level. Only in-frame clones appear in the TCRdb table, and some are missing; sequencing was by immunoSEQ multiplex PCR. The sample includes about 38,000 clones, more than 70% of them seen just once. The entry originates in a study of STAT5B mutations in CD4+ large granular lymphocyte leukemia. Broader study findings: No patients shared main leukemic clonotypes, though about 25% appeared at low frequency elsewhere.

Sequencing was done on a sample of CD4+ T cells from blood buffy coats. V usage is TRBV19 and J usage is TRBJ1-2; D gene uncertain. This clonotype was obtained from a human donor in good health. Here the CDR3 reads CASSIVADANYGYTF. The CDR3 region has the DNA TGTGCCAGTAGTATAGTTGCGGATGCTAACTATGGCTACACCTTC.